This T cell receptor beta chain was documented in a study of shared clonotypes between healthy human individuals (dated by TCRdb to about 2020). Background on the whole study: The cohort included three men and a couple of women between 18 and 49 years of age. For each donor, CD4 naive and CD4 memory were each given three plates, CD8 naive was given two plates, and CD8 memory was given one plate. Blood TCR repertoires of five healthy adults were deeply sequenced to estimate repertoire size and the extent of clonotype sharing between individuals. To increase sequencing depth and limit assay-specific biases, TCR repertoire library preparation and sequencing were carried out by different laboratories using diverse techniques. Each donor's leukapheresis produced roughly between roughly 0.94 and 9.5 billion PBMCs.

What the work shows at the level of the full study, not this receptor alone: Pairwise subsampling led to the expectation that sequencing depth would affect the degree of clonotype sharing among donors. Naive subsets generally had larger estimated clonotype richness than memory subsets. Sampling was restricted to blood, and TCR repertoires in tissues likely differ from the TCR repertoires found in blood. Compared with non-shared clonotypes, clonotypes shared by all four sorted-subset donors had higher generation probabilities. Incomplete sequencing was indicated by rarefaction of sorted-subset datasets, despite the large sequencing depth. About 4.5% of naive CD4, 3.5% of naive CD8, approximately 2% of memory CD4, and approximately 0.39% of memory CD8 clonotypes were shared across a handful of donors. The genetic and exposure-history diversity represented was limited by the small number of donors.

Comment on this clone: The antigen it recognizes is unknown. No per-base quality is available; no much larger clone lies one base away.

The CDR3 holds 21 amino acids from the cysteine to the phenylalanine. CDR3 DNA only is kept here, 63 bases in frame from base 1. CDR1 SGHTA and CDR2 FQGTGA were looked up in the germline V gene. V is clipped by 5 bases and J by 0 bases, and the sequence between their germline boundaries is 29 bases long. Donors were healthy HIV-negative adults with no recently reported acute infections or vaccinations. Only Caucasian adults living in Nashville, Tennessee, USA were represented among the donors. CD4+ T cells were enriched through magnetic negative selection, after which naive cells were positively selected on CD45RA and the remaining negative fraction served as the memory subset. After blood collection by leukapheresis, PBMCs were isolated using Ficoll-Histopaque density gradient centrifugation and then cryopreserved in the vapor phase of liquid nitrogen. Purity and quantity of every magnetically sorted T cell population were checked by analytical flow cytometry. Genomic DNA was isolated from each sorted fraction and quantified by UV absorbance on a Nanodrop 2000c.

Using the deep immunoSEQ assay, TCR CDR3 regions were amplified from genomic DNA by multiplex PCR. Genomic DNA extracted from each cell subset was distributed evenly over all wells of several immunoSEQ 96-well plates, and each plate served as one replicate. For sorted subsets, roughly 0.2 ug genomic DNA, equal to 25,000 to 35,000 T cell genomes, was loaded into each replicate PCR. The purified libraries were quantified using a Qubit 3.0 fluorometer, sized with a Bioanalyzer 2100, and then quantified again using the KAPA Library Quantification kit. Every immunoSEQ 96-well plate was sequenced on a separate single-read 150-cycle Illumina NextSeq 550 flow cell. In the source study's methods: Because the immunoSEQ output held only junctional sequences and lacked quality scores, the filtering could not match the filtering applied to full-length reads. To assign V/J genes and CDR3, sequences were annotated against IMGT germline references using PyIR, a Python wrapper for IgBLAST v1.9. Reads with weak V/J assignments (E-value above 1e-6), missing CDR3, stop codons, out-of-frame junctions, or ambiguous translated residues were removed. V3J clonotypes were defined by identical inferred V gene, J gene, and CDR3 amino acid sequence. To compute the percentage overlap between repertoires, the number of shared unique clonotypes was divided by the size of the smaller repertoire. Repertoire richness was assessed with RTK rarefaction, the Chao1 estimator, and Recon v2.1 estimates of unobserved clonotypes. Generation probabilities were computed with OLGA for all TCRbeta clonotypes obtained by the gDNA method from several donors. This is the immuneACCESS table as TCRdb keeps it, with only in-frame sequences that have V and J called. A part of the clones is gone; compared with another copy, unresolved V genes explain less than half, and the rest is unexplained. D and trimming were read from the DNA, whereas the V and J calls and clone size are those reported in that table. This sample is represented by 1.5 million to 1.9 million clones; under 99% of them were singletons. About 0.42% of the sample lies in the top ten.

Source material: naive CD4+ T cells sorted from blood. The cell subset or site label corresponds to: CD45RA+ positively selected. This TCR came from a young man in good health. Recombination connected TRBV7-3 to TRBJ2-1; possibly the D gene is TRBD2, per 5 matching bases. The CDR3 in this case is CASSPLPTRMGYRSSYNEQFF. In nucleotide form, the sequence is TGTGCCAGCAGCCCCCTCCCCACTAGGATGGGTTATAGGAGCTCCTACAATGAGCAGTTCTTC.